Each of the 5 T cell receptor beta chains below was sequenced from the same sample in a study of blood T cell repertoires in COVID-19. Produced via immunoSEQ multiplex PCR; TCRdb's table is partial and in-frame only. The sample lists 90,000 to 150,000 clones; around 64% were seen once. Sequencing was done on a sample of peripheral blood. The receptors shown here come from a human donor with acute or convalescent COVID-19. The donor label of this sample is uncertain.

In its sample, this clone was seen a few times. The rearrangement links TRBV21-1 to TRBJ2-3; the listed D gene, TRBD2, was not tested against the DNA. TRBV21-1 is tagged as a pseudogene. The CDR3 covers 16 residues. The DNA of the CDR3 is TGTGCCAGCAGCTCCCCGGTGGGGAGCCGAGCAGATACGCAGTATTTT. Translation gives CASSSPVGSRADTQYF.

The V gene is TRBV10-2, the J gene TRBJ2-3; 8 bases map to TRBD2. CDR3 size: 15 residues. The V gene's germline CDR1 is WSHSY and CDR2 SAAADI. The V and J ends lost 0 bases and 1 base, in that order; junction bases with no gene match: 0. The CDR3 coding sequence is TGCGCCAGCAGTGAGTCGACTAGCGGCACAGATACGCAGTATTTT. The encoded protein is CASSESTSGTDTQYF.

The chain combines TRBV10-2 with TRBJ2-5, with D tentatively TRBD2 (6 bases). The CDR3 extends over 20 amino acids. The germline V and J ends were trimmed by 0 bases and 0 bases, with 23 bases remaining between them. Germline assignment: CDR1 WSHSY and CDR2 SAAADI. CDR3 DNA sequence: TGCGCCAGCAGTGAGTCTCGGCAGGGCCTCCGCCGGGGGTACCAAGAGACCCAGTACTTC. Its protein is CASSESRQGLRRGYQETQYF.

The gene calls are TRBV7-2 and TRBJ1-5; D not resolved. Germline CDR1 reads SGHTA; CDR2 reads FQGNSA. The CDR3 has 13 amino acids. Trimming shortened V by 2 bases and J by 6 bases, and 8 bases separated the two germline ends. The CDR3 nucleotides read TGTGCCAGCAGCTTATCTACGGTTCAGCCCCAGCATTTT. This translates into CASSLSTVQPQHF.

This clone was found once. The rearrangement links TRBV7-6 to TRBJ2-1, with TRBD1 matching 7 bases. The CDR3 has 15 residues. V was clipped by 5 bases and J by 3 bases; unmatched bases: 7. Germline CDR1 and CDR2: SGHVS and FNYEAQ. Here the CDR3 DNA reads TGTGCCAGCAGCGATCCGTACAGGGGCTACAATGAGCAGTTCTTC. It codes for CASSDPYRGYNEQFF.